Sequencing of this T cell receptor beta chain was carried out in a study of CD8 T cells in ankylosing spondylitis. Library preparation for TCR beta used quantitative 5'-RACE with molecular barcodes. One entry per CDR3 protein results from TCRdb running MiXCR on the 5' RACE reads. The sample gives more than 400,000 distinct CDR3 sequences, about 5.7% of which show up once; around 3.6% is in the top ten. Study-level points and caveats: Disease-linked clones reportedly showed significant enrichment in matched ankylosing spondylitis synovial fluid. Roughly 8 highly homologous variants made up a TCR beta motif, and this motif appeared characteristic of ankylosing spondylitis blood. Earlier authors reported some of these motif variants in reactive arthritis synovial fluid and blood. Those disease-linked clones were CD8+; they were also relatively rare in peripheral blood.

As regards this clonotype: Its target is not known.

The sample comprised blood, either unsorted or a sorted T cell fraction (not recorded which). The receptor comes from a male donor with ankylosing spondylitis.

The CDR3 DNA sequence: TGCAGCGTGATCTGGGGCTGGGGGGGCGCCGAGCAGTACTTC. Translated, it gives CSVIWGWGGAEQYF. The chain employs TRBV29-1 and TRBJ2-7; tentatively, D is TRBD2 (7 bases). Trimming cost V 6 bases and J 6 bases, with 21 bases left between them. CDR3 length: 14 amino acids. Germline values: CDR1 SQVTM, CDR2 ANQGSEA.